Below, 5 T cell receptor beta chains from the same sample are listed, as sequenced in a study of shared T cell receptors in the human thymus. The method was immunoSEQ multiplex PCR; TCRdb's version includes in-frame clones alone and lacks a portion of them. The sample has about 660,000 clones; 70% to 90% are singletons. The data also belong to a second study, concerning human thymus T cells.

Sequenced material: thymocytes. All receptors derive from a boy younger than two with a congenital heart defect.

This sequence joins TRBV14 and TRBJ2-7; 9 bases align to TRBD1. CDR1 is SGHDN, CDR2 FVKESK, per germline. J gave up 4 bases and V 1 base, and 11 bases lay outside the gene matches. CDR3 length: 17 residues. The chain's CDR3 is CASSQVILDRGRYEQYF. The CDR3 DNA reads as TGTGCCAGCAGCCAAGTCATCTTGGACAGGGGTAGGTACGAGCAGTACTTC.

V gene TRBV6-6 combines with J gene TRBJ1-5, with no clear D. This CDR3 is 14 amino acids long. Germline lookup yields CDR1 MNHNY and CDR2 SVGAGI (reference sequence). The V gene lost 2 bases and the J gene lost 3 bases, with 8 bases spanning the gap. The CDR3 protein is CASSYPDTNQPQHF. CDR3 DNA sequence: TGTGCCAGCAGTTACCCCGACACCAATCAGCCCCAGCATTTT.

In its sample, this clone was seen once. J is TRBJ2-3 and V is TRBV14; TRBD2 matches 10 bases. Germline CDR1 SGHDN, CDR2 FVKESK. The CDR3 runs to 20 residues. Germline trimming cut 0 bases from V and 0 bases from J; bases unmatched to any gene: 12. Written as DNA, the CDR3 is TGTGCCAGCAGCCAAGATAAAGCGGGAGGGAATTTTACGAGCACAGATACGCAGTATTTT. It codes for CASSQDKAGGNFTSTDTQYF.

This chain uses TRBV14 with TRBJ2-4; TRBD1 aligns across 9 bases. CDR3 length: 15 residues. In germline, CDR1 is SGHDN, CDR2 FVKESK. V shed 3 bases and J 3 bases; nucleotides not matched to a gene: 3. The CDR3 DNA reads TGTGCCAGCAGCCAGGGACAGGGAGTCAAAAACATTCAGTACTTC. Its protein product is CASSQGQGVKNIQYF.

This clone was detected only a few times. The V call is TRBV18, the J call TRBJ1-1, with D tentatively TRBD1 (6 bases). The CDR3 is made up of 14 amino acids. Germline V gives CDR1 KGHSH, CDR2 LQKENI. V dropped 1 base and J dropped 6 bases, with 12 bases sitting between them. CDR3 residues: CASSPRDISAEAFF. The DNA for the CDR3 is TGTGCCAGCTCACCACGGGACATTTCGGCTGAAGCTTTCTTT.